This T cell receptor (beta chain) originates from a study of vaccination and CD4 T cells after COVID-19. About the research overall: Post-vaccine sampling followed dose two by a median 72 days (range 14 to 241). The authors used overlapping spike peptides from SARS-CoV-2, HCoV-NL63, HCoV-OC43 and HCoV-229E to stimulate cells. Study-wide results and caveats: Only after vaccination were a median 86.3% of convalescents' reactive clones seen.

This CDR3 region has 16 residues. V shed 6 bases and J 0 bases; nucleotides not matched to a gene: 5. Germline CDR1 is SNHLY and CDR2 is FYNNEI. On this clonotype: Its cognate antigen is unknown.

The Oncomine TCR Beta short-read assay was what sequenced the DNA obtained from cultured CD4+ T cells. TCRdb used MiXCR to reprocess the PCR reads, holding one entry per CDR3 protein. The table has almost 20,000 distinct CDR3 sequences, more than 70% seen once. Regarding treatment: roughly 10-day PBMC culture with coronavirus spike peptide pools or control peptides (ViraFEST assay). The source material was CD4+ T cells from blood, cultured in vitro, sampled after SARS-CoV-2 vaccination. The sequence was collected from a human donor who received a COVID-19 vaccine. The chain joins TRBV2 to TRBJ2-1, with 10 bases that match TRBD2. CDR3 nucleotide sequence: TGTGCCAGCAGGGCCAGACTAGCGGGCTCCTACAATGAGCAGTTCTTC. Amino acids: CASRARLAGSYNEQFF.